The sequence of this TCR beta chain was determined in a study of T cell responses to AZD1222 COVID-19 vaccine. Combined were second doses at about 4 or about 12 weeks. To note about this clone: Its target is not known.

Findings and limits, study-wide: Recipients of two AZD1222 doses showed rising Spike-specific TCR breadth and depth. Just a handful of AZD1222 recipients were seropositive at baseline.

Germline CDR1 is SGHVS and CDR2 is FQNEAQ. V was clipped by 2 bases and J by 4 bases, with 11 bases between them. CDR3 length: 14 residues. Data came from immunoSEQ multiplex PCR; TCRdb stores just in-frame clones and leaves some out. The sample yields about 140,000 clones, 86% seen once. This chain uses TRBV7-8 with TRBJ1-2; D ambiguous. Sequenced here: peripheral blood, sampled 28 days after the second AZD1222 dose. The TCR sequence derives from an adult who received the AZD1222 COVID-19 vaccine. The CDR3 bases are TGTGCCAGCAGCTTAAGGCAGCTCCCCTATGGCTACACCTTC. Translated, it gives CASSLRQLPYGYTF. The entire variable domain, with the rest obtained from reference TRBV7-8 and TRBJ1-2, is as follows: GAGVSQSPRYKVAKRGQDVALRCDPISGHVSLFWYQQALGQGPEFLTYFQNEAQLDKSGLPSDRFFAERPEGSVSTLKIQRTQQEDSAVYLCASSLRQLPYGYTFGSGTRLTVV.